The 25 T cell receptor beta chains below were found in one sample sequenced in a study of blood T cell repertoires in COVID-19. Data came from immunoSEQ multiplex PCR; TCRdb stores just in-frame clones and leaves some out. The data show approximately 220,000 clones, roughly 82% seen once. Source material: peripheral blood. These TCRs come from a woman in her 70s with acute or convalescent COVID-19.

This clone has only one observation. V is TRBV7-2 and J is TRBJ1-4, with 9 bases lining up with TRBD1. The germline V gene has CDR1 SGHTA and CDR2 FQGNSA. CDR3 length: 15 amino acids. With 5 bases clipped from V and 11 bases from J, the junction kept 12 bases outside the gene matches. Here the CDR3 reads CASSPTGGGRVKLFF. The CDR3 DNA follows: TGTGCCAGCAGCCCGACAGGGGGGGGAAGGGTTAAACTGTTTTTT.

The chain links TRBV2 to TRBJ1-5; 7 nucleotides line up with TRBD1. Germline CDR1 SNHLY, CDR2 FYNNEI. V lost 6 bases and J lost 7; bases outside the gene matches: 6. This CDR3 comprises 13 residues. CDR3 loop: CASRKTGEQPQHF. Written as DNA, the CDR3 is TGTGCCAGCAGGAAAACAGGGGAACAGCCCCAGCATTTT.

The chain combines TRBV18 with TRBJ1-2; the match to TRBD1 covers 9 bases. This CDR3 comprises 14 residues. Per germline, CDR1 KGHSH and CDR2 LQKENI. The V gene end was trimmed by 6 bases and the J gene end by 0 bases; junction bases not matched to a gene: 2. The CDR3 coding sequence is TGTGCCAGCTCCCGGGACAGGGCTAACTATGGCTACACCTTC. Protein: CASSRDRANYGYTF.

The CDR3 spells CASSEGQGTNTGELFF. The CDR3 coding sequence is TGTGCCAGCAGCGAGGGACAGGGGACGAACACCGGGGAGCTGTTTTTT. The chain joins TRBV7-9 to TRBJ2-2; 10 bases are shared with TRBD1. The CDR3 covers 16 residues. J gave up 0 bases and V 5 bases, and 3 bases lay outside the gene matches. Germline assignment: CDR1 SEHNR and CDR2 FQNEAQ (reference sequence).

This rearrangement joins TRBV6-2 or TRBV6-3 to TRBJ2-5; TRBD2 matches 7 bases. Germline lookup yields CDR1 MNHEY and CDR2 SVGEGT. The length of the CDR3 is 15 residues. J was trimmed by 1 base and V by 4 bases; bases with no gene match: 6. CDR3 DNA: TGTGCCAGCAGTTGGGAAGGACTAGTCCAAGAGACCCAGTACTTC. Encoded protein: CASSWEGLVQETQYF.

The genes are TRBV24-1 and TRBJ1-5, with D perhaps matching TRBD1 (5 bases). The CDR3 sequence is 13 residues long. Germline V gene sequence: CDR1 KGHDR, CDR2 SFDVKD. Trimming stripped 9 bases from V and 1 base from J, with 9 bases between. The CDR3 region has the DNA TGTGCCACCCAGGGTTTGAGCAATCAGCCCCAGCATTTT. It yields the protein CATQGLSNQPQHF.

This clone was seen only a few times. The CDR3 loop reads CASSVDRFNEKLFF. The CDR3 region has the DNA TGTGCCAGCTCAGTGGACAGATTTAATGAAAAACTGTTTTTT. This sequence joins TRBV18 and TRBJ1-4; D is perhaps TRBD1 (6 bases). CDR3 length: 14 amino acids. Germline CDR1 and CDR2: KGHSH and LQKENI. The V gene lost 5 bases and the J gene lost 4 bases, with 11 bases spanning the gap.

This rearrangement joins TRBV5-6 to TRBJ2-7, with a possible D match to TRBD2 (7 bases). Looked up from germline, CDR1 is SGHDT and CDR2 is YYEEEE. V was clipped by 0 bases and J by 3 bases, with 13 bases between them. The CDR3 consists of 15 residues. DNA of the CDR3: TGTGCCAGCAGCTTGGAGGCGGGGGCGGTCTACGAGCAGTACTTC. Translated, it gives CASSLEAGAVYEQYF.

The J gene is TRBJ1-1, the V gene TRBV29-1, with TRBD1 matching 7 bases. In germline, CDR1 is SQVTM, CDR2 ANQGSEA. The CDR3 loop spans 11 amino acids. V lost 5 bases, J lost 6 bases, and 3 bases stayed unmatched. CDR3 DNA sequence: TGCAGCGTTCAGGGGGGAGCTGAAGCTTTCTTT. Protein: CSVQGGAEAFF.

This chain uses TRBV2 with TRBJ2-7; 7 nucleotides match TRBD1. CDR3 size: 13 residues. J lost 12 bases, V lost 4 bases, and 12 bases had no gene match. CDR1 and CDR2 from the germline V gene are SNHLY and FYNNEI. CDR3 sequence: CASSGQGQLGGYF. In DNA form, the CDR3 reads TGTGCCAGCAGTGGGCAGGGACAGCTCGGCGGGTACTTC. Together with reference TRBV2 and TRBJ2-7, the CDR3 gives the full variable domain: EPEVTQTPSHQVTQMGQEVILRCVPISNHLYFYWYRQILGQKVEFLVSFYNNEISEKSEIFDDQFSVERPDGSNFTLKIRSTKLEDSAMYFCASSGQGQLGGYFGPGTRLTVT.

The chain has TRBV12-3 or TRBV12-4 and TRBJ1-2, with TRBD1 matching 9 bases. The CDR3 sequence is 13 residues long. Trimming removed 5 bases from V and 4 bases from J; junction bases left unmatched: 2. The CDR3 loop is CASSGTGPYGYTF. The DNA of the CDR3 is TGTGCCAGCAGTGGGACAGGGCCCTATGGCTACACCTTC.

The chain joins TRBV3-1 (or the pseudogene TRBV3-2) to TRBJ1-2; D gene uncertain. There are 15 residues in the CDR3. CDR1 is LGHDT, CDR2 YNNKEL, per germline (reference sequence). With 4 bases removed from V and 4 bases from J, the gap between germline ends came to 16 bases. The CDR3 loop reads CASSPYSSGGYGYTF. CDR3 nucleotide sequence: TGTGCCAGCAGCCCCTACAGCTCCGGTGGCTATGGCTACACCTTC.

This clone was detected a few times. The genes are TRBV6-2 or TRBV6-3 and TRBJ1-1; 7 nucleotides match TRBD1. V was pared by 4 bases and J by 6 bases, with 20 bases of the junction left unmatched. Germline V lookup: CDR1 MNHEY, CDR2 SVGEGT. There are 18 residues in the CDR3. The CDR3 region has the DNA TGTGCCAGCAGTTCGCCAGGGGGTAGGGCAGGCCAGAAGGCTGAAGCTTTCTTT. Its protein product is CASSSPGGRAGQKAEAFF.

A single count supports this clone. V gene TRBV12-3 or TRBV12-4 combines with J gene TRBJ1-2; D may be TRBD1 (6 bases). V was shortened by 2 bases and J by 8 bases, with 12 bases between the two germline ends. The CDR3 contains 13 residues. The CDR3 loop is CASSLKSRGGYTF. The DNA of the CDR3 is TGTGCCAGCAGTTTAAAATCGAGGGGGGGCTACACCTTC.

V gene TRBV6-5 combines with J gene TRBJ2-7; the D gene is possibly TRBD2 (5 bases). Trimming stripped 4 bases from V and 3 bases from J, with 13 bases between. CDR3 length equals 14 residues. Germline CDR1 MNHEY, CDR2 SVGAGI. CDR3 sequence: CASSLALKDYEQYF. The CDR3 DNA is TGTGCCAGCAGTTTAGCGCTTAAAGACTACGAGCAGTACTTC.

This chain uses TRBV3-1 (or the pseudogene TRBV3-2) with TRBJ1-2; 7 bases align to TRBD1. CDR1 is LGHDT and CDR2 is YNNKEL in the germline V gene (reference sequence). The CDR3 extends over 14 amino acids. J lost 4 bases, V lost 1 base, and 3 bases had no gene match. CDR3 nucleotide sequence: TGTGCCAGCAGCCAAGTAGACAGGGTCTATGGCTACACCTTC. This sequence encodes CASSQVDRVYGYTF.

This clone occurred a few times. This chain connects TRBV21-1 to TRBJ2-6; the D call of TRBD1 is as the table states it, not checked on the DNA. TRBV21-1 corresponds to a pseudogene. There are 21 residues in the CDR3. In DNA, the CDR3 is TGTGCCAGCAGCGAATTGTTCGTATTCCGGGACAGGGCGGCCGGGGCCAACGTCCTGACTTTC. It specifies CASSELFVFRDRAAGANVLTF.

This clone was detected a few times. The gene calls are TRBV14 and TRBJ1-6; 8 nucleotides align to TRBD1. Per germline, CDR1 SGHDN and CDR2 FVKESK. The junction had 8 bases not matched to a gene; V was cut back by 3 bases and J by 7 bases. This CDR3 has 16 residues. The CDR3, as DNA: TGTGCCAGCAGCCAGGTATCAGGGGGCCGGAATTCACCCCTCCACTTT. This translates into CASSQVSGGRNSPLHF. Together with reference TRBV14 and TRBJ1-6, the CDR3 gives the full variable domain: EAGVTQFPSHSVIEKGQTVTLRCDPISGHDNLYWYRRVMGKEIKFLLHFVKESKQDESGMPNNRFLAERTGGTYSTLKVQPAELEDSGVYFCASSQVSGGRNSPLHFGNGTRLTVT.

This chain links TRBV23-1 with TRBJ1-5; a possible D gene is TRBD1 (5 bases). TRBV23-1 belongs to the ORF category, with a function that is uncertain. V lost 4 bases, J lost 8 bases, and 15 bases lay in between. This CDR3 region has 14 residues. CDR3 nucleotide sequence: TGCGCCAGCAGTCTCAGGGTCGGAGCAGAGCCCCAGCATTTT. This codes for CASSLRVGAEPQHF.

The rearrangement links TRBV30 to TRBJ1-6; D not certain. Germline V gene lookup returns CDR1 GTSNPN and CDR2 SVGIG (reference sequence). V was pared by 3 bases and J by 6 bases, with 15 bases between. This CDR3 is built from 15 residues. The DNA of the CDR3 is TGTGCCTGGAGGCTCGGCCACAGAAGTAATTCACCCCTCCACTTT. Translation gives CAWRLGHRSNSPLHF.

This clone was picked up one time. The chain carries TRBV5-1 and TRBJ2-2; 9 bases line up with TRBD1. The CDR3 extends over 18 amino acids. Germline loops: CDR1 SGHRS, CDR2 YFSETQ. The V gene end was trimmed by 4 bases and the J gene end by 4 bases; junction bases not matched to a gene: 14. This chain's CDR3 is CASSRVETGGQGTGELFF. The CDR3 DNA reads TGCGCCAGCAGCCGGGTAGAGACAGGGGGGCAAGGCACCGGGGAGCTGTTTTTT.

This clone was observed a single time. This chain links TRBV5-1 with TRBJ2-6; D perhaps matches TRBD2 (5 bases). Trimming shortened V by 0 bases and J by 3 bases, and 7 bases separated the two germline ends. CDR3 size: 15 residues. Looked up from germline, CDR1 is SGHRS and CDR2 is YFSETQ. The CDR3 reads CASSLGGRGANVLTF. The CDR3 DNA is TGCGCCAGCAGCTTGGGAGGGCGTGGGGCCAACGTCCTGACTTTC.

The rearrangement joins TRBV7-9 to TRBJ1-6; D might be TRBD1 (5 bases). CDR1 is SEHNR, CDR2 FQNEAQ, per germline (reference sequence). With 2 bases removed from V and 9 bases from J, the gap between germline ends came to 14 bases. The length of the CDR3 is 15 residues. The CDR3 here is CASSLFETDGSPLHF. CDR3 in DNA: TGTGCCAGCAGCTTATTCGAGACAGACGGTTCACCCCTCCACTTT.

The V and J genes are TRBV3-1 (or the pseudogene TRBV3-2) and TRBJ2-1; TRBD2 agrees at 8 bases. In germline, CDR1 is LGHDT, CDR2 YNNKEL (reference sequence). This CDR3 comprises 16 residues. V was pared by 4 bases and J by 4 bases, with 9 bases of the junction left unmatched. CDR3 protein: CASSPSGGLPYNEQFF. CDR3 bases: TGTGCCAGCAGCCCCAGCGGGGGACTCCCATACAATGAGCAGTTCTTC.

The genes are TRBV30 and TRBJ1-1; maybe TRBD1 (5 bases). The V end lost 0 bases, the J end lost 1 base, and 12 bases lay between the germline ends. CDR3 size: 15 residues. The V gene's germline CDR1 is GTSNPN and CDR2 SVGIG (reference sequence). The CDR3 bases are TGTGCCTGGAGTGTAGTTCGTAGGGGGAACACTGAAGCTTTCTTT. It encodes CAWSVVRRGNTEAFF.